A single sample gave rise to the 5 T cell receptor beta chains below, sequenced in a study of blood T cell repertoires in COVID-19. Some clones are missing from TCRdb's copy, which holds only in-frame ones; the method was immunoSEQ multiplex PCR. The sample has some 89,000 clones, roughly 80% seen once. Sequencing used peripheral blood. The receptor set was obtained from a man aged 55-75 years with acute or convalescent COVID-19.

The chain recombines TRBV14 with TRBJ1-5, with D hard to call. CDR1 is SGHDN and CDR2 is FVKESK in the germline V gene. The CDR3 loop spans 12 amino acids. With 4 bases removed from V and 8 bases from J, the gap between germline ends came to 9 bases. The CDR3 loop reads CASSPRVKPQHF. The CDR3 nucleotides are TGTGCCAGCAGCCCGAGAGTCAAGCCCCAGCATTTT. Based on the CDR3 plus reference TRBV14 and TRBJ1-5, the full variable domain is EAGVTQFPSHSVIEKGQTVTLRCDPISGHDNLYWYRRVMGKEIKFLLHFVKESKQDESGMPNNRFLAERTGGTYSTLKVQPAELEDSGVYFCASSPRVKPQHFGDGTRLSIL.

This chain connects TRBV2 to TRBJ2-7, with TRBD1 as a possible D gene (5 bases). This CDR3 has 13 amino acids. Germline CDR1 reads SNHLY; CDR2 reads FYNNEI. Deletions cut 3 bases from V and 3 bases from J, with 9 bases between. The CDR3 coding sequence is TGTGCCAGCAGTGAGTCAGGGCTCTACGAGCAGTACTTC. This gives the protein CASSESGLYEQYF.

The chain has TRBV9 and TRBJ2-1; D possibly corresponds to TRBD1 (6 bases). The CDR3 covers 17 residues. V was clipped by 0 bases and J by 0 bases, with 13 bases between them. CDR1 is SGDLS and CDR2 is YYNGEE in the germline V gene. CDR3 coding DNA: TGTGCCAGCAGCGTAGAGGCTGGGGGCGCCTCCTACAATGAGCAGTTCTTC. It is translated as CASSVEAGGASYNEQFF.

The CDR3 protein is CASSYGGGARDTQYF. In nucleotides, the CDR3 is TGTGCCAGCAGTTATGGCGGGGGGGCGAGAGATACGCAGTATTTT. This rearrangement joins TRBV6-5 to TRBJ2-3; the match to TRBD2 covers 9 bases. CDR1 and CDR2 from the germline V gene are MNHEY and SVGAGI. With V trimmed by 3 bases and J by 5 bases, 6 bases remained unmatched. CDR3 length equals 15 residues.

The J gene is TRBJ2-2, the V gene TRBV5-4; 7 nucleotides match TRBD2. This CDR3 is 14 amino acids long. Germline loops: CDR1 SGHNT, CDR2 YYREEE (reference sequence). V was clipped by 4 bases and J by 6 bases; unmatched bases: 6. In nucleotides, the CDR3 is TGTGCCAGCAGCCCCATCCGGGGGGCCGGGGAGCTGTTTTTT. Translation gives CASSPIRGAGELFF.